Following are 21 T cell receptor beta chains from one sample sequenced in a study of blood T cell repertoires in COVID-19. The assay was immunoSEQ multiplex PCR, and TCRdb's table has in-frame clones only and misses some. The sample records 200,000 to 250,000 clones, around 84% being singletons. Sample: PBMCs or T cells enriched from blood (not recorded which). The receptors derive from a man aged 40-50 years who had recovered from COVID-19.

In its sample, this clone was seen once. This chain joins TRBV5-1 and TRBJ1-2, with D perhaps matching TRBD1 (5 bases). Germline V CDR1 and CDR2: SGHRS, YFSETQ. Trimming stripped 0 bases from V and 4 bases from J, with 13 bases between. The length of the CDR3 is 15 residues. The CDR3 nucleotides are TGCGCCAGCAGCTTGGCCCTAAGGGACTCCTATGGCTACACCTTC. Translation gives CASSLALRDSYGYTF.

The chain is built from TRBV7-2 and TRBJ1-6, with D unclear. This CDR3 has 15 amino acids. The V end was cut by 3 bases, the J end by 8 bases, with 14 bases between. Looked up from germline, CDR1 is SGHTA and CDR2 is FQGNSA. CDR3 bases: TGTGCCAGCAGCTTGGCGCGGCCGGAGCATTCACCCCTCCACTTT. It specifies CASSLARPEHSPLHF. The full variable domain, its missing parts supplied by reference TRBV7-2 and TRBJ1-6, is GAGVSQSPSNKVTEKGKDVELRCDPISGHTALYWYRQSLGQGLEFLIYFQGNSAPDKSGLPSDRFSAERTGGSVSTLTIQRTQQEDSAVYLCASSLARPEHSPLHFGNGTRLTVT.

V usage is TRBV5-1 and J usage is TRBJ2-5; the match to TRBD2 covers 12 bases. CDR1 is SGHRS and CDR2 is YFSETQ in the germline V gene. V shed 4 bases and J 4 bases; nucleotides not matched to a gene: 5. The CDR3 runs to 15 residues. This CDR3 reads CASSATSGSPETQYF. CDR3 sequence (DNA): TGCGCCAGCAGCGCGACTAGCGGGAGCCCAGAGACCCAGTACTTC.

The chain links TRBV11-1 to TRBJ1-6; TRBD1 might be the D (5 bases). CDR3 length equals 16 residues. Germline-derived CDR1 and CDR2 are SGHAT and FQDESV (reference sequence). V was trimmed by 4 bases and J by 6 bases, leaving 16 bases between them. In DNA form, the CDR3 reads TGTGCCAGCAGCTCGATCCTGACAGCACCTAATTCACCCCTCCACTTT. Its translation is CASSSILTAPNSPLHF.

The gene calls are TRBV7-2 and TRBJ1-5; perhaps TRBD1 as D (5 bases). CDR1 is SGHTA, CDR2 FQGNSA, per germline. CDR3 length: 16 amino acids. Trimming took 1 base from V and 4 from J, leaving 14 bases between them. The CDR3 DNA sequence: TGTGCCAGCAGCTTAGTTTCAGGGAACAATAATCAGCCCCAGCATTTT. Its protein is CASSLVSGNNNQPQHF. Based on the CDR3 plus reference TRBV7-2 and TRBJ1-5, the full variable domain is GAGVSQSPSNKVTEKGKDVELRCDPISGHTALYWYRQSLGQGLEFLIYFQGNSAPDKSGLPSDRFSAERTGGSVSTLTIQRTQQEDSAVYLCASSLVSGNNNQPQHFGDGTRLSIL.

This chain uses TRBV11-3 with TRBJ2-1, with 7 bases matching TRBD2. V trimming: 3 bases; J trimming: 9 bases; junction bases outside the gene matches: 2. The CDR3 extends over 12 amino acids. Germline assignment: CDR1 SGHNT and CDR2 YENEEA. CDR3 DNA sequence: TGTGCCAGCAGCTTTACGGGAGGTGAGCAGTTCTTC. Its translation: CASSFTGGEQFF.

The rearrangement links TRBV21-1 to TRBJ2-1; TRBD2 reflects the table's D call only, with no check against the DNA. TRBV21-1 is flagged as a pseudogene. CDR3 length: 13 amino acids. CDR3 DNA sequence: TGTGCCAGCAGCATCCAACTAGCCCATGAGCAGTTCTTC. Protein product: CASSIQLAHEQFF.

The CDR3 spells CASSQDFGVGDEKLFF. The CDR3 region has the DNA TGTGCCAGCAGCCAAGATTTCGGGGTGGGAGATGAAAAACTGTTTTTT. The chain recombines TRBV4-2 with TRBJ1-4; D is uncertain. The germline gives CDR1 LGHNA, CDR2 YNFKEQ. V lost 0 bases and J lost 6, with 14 bases in between. This CDR3 contains 16 residues.

With respect to this clone: The junction shows a germline mismatch at one end, possibly a read error. V and J are TRBV7-7 and TRBJ2-2, with 7 bases matching TRBD1. Germline CDR1 reads SSHAT; CDR2 reads FNYEAQ (reference sequence). The CDR3 totals 16 residues. CDR3 coding DNA: TGTGCTAGCAGCCCTCAGACAGGGTCGAGCACCGGGGAGCTGTTTTTT. Its protein product is CASSPQTGSSTGELFF.

The chain links TRBV6-5 to TRBJ1-6; 10 bases map to TRBD1. V shed 2 bases, J shed 7 bases, and the junction held 5 bases outside the gene matches. Germline assignment: CDR1 MNHEY and CDR2 SVGAGI. This CDR3 is 16 amino acids long. The CDR3 spells CASSYVTGGENSPLHF. CDR3 coding DNA: TGTGCCAGCAGTTACGTGACAGGGGGCGAGAATTCACCCCTCCACTTT.

The rearrangement uses TRBV7-2 and TRBJ1-1; D ambiguous. V dropped 1 base and J dropped 3 bases, with 6 bases sitting between them. There are 13 residues in the CDR3. The germline gives CDR1 SGHTA, CDR2 FQGNSA. The CDR3: CASSLEIDTEAFF. CDR3 DNA sequence: TGTGCCAGCAGCTTAGAAATAGACACTGAAGCTTTCTTT.

The rearrangement uses TRBV6-6 and TRBJ2-7, with TRBD1 matching 10 bases. The CDR3 sequence is 15 residues long. Per germline, CDR1 MNHNY and CDR2 SVGAGI (reference sequence). V was pared by 2 bases and J by 9 bases, with 10 bases of the junction left unmatched. The CDR3 bases are TGTGCCAGCAGTTACACGGGACAGGGGCCCCTCGGGCAGTACTTC. Protein sequence: CASSYTGQGPLGQYF.

This clone came up a few times. The chain has TRBV5-6 and TRBJ1-3, with D unresolved. This CDR3 contains 14 residues. Trimming left V 1 base short and J 4 bases short, with 9 bases between. Germline loops: CDR1 SGHDT, CDR2 YYEEEE. The CDR3 sequence is CASSLPGSGNTIYF. CDR3 nucleotide sequence: TGTGCCAGCAGCTTGCCCGGGTCCGGAAACACCATATATTTT.

The rearrangement uses TRBV5-1 and TRBJ2-1; D might be TRBD1 (6 bases). The CDR3 sequence is 13 residues long. Per germline, CDR1 SGHRS and CDR2 YFSETQ. Deletions cut 3 bases from V and 8 bases from J, with 12 bases between. In DNA form, the CDR3 reads TGCGCCAGCAGCTCACAGGGACGCGATGAGCAGTTCTTC. Amino acids: CASSSQGRDEQFF.

The V gene is TRBV24-1, the J gene TRBJ2-3; possibly TRBD1 for D (5 bases). The CDR3 sequence is 14 residues long. Germline V CDR1 and CDR2: KGHDR, SFDVKD. V lost 3 bases and J 3 bases, leaving 9 bases between the germline ends. Here the CDR3 reads CATSDPTVTDTQYF. In DNA form, the CDR3 reads TGTGCCACCAGTGATCCGACAGTGACAGATACGCAGTATTTT.

J is TRBJ2-7 and V is TRBV18; 7 bases are shared with TRBD1. Trimming cost V 4 bases and J 6 bases; bases outside gene matches: 3. The germline V gene has CDR1 KGHSH and CDR2 LQKENI. This CDR3 contains 12 residues. Written as DNA, the CDR3 is TGTGCCAGCTCACTCGACAGGGTCGAGCAGTACTTC. This translates into CASSLDRVEQYF.

This sequence joins TRBV6-2 or TRBV6-3 and TRBJ2-1, with 12 bases matching TRBD2. V was clipped by 6 bases and J by 2 bases; unmatched bases: 11. Per germline, CDR1 MNHEY and CDR2 SVGEGT. This CDR3 comprises 18 residues. CDR3 loop: CASSQGLAGTKTYNEQFF. For the CDR3, the DNA is TGTGCCAGCAGCCAGGGACTAGCGGGCACCAAAACCTACAATGAGCAGTTCTTC.

CDR3 region: CASSLGGLTNEKLFF. The CDR3 nucleotides are TGCGCCAGCAGCTTGGGTGGGCTAACTAATGAAAAACTGTTTTTT. The chain has TRBV5-1 and TRBJ1-4; D is undetermined. Germline values: CDR1 SGHRS, CDR2 YFSETQ. CDR3 length: 15 residues. Trimming took 0 bases from V and 1 from J, leaving 7 bases between them.

The V and J genes are TRBV6-5 and TRBJ2-1; D gene uncertain. The CDR3 covers 13 residues. V was cut by 1 base and J by 5 bases, with 6 bases left in between. The germline gives CDR1 MNHEY, CDR2 SVGAGI. The CDR3 DNA is TGTGCCAGCAGTTACTTCCGTGACAATGAGCAGTTCTTC. This encodes CASSYFRDNEQFF.

The CDR3 region is CASLLSSGQGDLNEKLFF. The CDR3 DNA reads as TGTGCCAGCTTACTGAGTTCGGGACAGGGGGACCTTAATGAAAAACTGTTTTTT. The chain employs TRBV18 and TRBJ1-4, with TRBD1 matching over 11 bases. CDR1 and CDR2 (germline): KGHSH, LQKENI. V shed 7 bases, J shed 4 bases, and the junction held 14 bases outside the gene matches. This CDR3 contains 18 residues.

The chain is built from TRBV19 and TRBJ2-5; 11 bases map to TRBD1. Germline CDR1 reads LNHDA; CDR2 reads SQIVND (reference sequence). This CDR3 has 16 residues. V trimming: 6 bases; J trimming: 5 bases; junction bases outside the gene matches: 11. The CDR3 is CASRRGTGGVAETQYF. The CDR3 DNA is TGTGCCAGTAGAAGAGGGACAGGGGGGGTTGCCGAGACCCAGTACTTC.